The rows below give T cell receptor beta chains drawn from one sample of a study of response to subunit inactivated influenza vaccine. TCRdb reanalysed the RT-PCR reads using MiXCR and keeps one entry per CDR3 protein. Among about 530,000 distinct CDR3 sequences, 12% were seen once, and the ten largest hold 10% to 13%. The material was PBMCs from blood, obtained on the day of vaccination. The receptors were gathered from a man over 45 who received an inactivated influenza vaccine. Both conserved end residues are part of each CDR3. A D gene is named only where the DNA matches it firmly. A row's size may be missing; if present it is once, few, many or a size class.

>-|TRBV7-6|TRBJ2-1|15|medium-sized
CASSLELAHYNEQFF
TGTGCCAGCAGCTTAGAACTGGCTCACTACAATGAGCAGTTCTTC
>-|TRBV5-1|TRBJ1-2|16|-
CASSPTTGVPNYGYTF
TGCGCCAGCAGCCCTACGACAGGAGTGCCTAACTATGGCTACACCTTC
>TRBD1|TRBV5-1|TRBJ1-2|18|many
CASSLRGQYQGLIYGYTF
TGCGCCAGCAGCTTGAGGGGGCAGTATCAGGGACTAATCTATGGCTACACCTTC
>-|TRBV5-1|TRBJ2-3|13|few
CASSFQASDTQYF
TGCGCCAGCAGCTTCCAGGCATCAGATACGCAGTATTTT
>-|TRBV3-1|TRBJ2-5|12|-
CASSQAWETQYF
TGTGCCAGCAGCCAAGCTTGGGAGACCCAGTACTTC
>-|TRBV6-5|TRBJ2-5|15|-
CASSYSGQALETQYF
TGTGCCAGCAGTTACTCGGGCCAGGCCTTGGAGACCCAGTACTTC
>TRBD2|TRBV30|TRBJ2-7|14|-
CAWNGAGVAYEQYF
TGTGCCTGGAACGGAGCGGGAGTAGCGTACGAGCAGTACTTC
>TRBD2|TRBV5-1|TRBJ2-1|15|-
CASSLGGGPPNEQFF
TGCGCCAGCAGCTTGGGCGGGGGGCCCCCCAATGAGCAGTTCTTC
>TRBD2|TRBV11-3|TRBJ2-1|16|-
CASSSFKRGAYNEQFF
TGTGCCAGCAGCTCGTTCAAGCGGGGAGCCTACAATGAGCAGTTCTTC
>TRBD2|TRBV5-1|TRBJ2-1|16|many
CASSLVIAGGYNEQFF
TGCGCCAGCAGCTTGGTCATAGCGGGAGGTTACAATGAGCAGTTCTTC
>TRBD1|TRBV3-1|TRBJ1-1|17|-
CASSPGTGGASDTEAFF
TGTGCCAGCAGCCCCGGGACAGGGGGCGCCTCGGACACTGAAGCTTTCTTT
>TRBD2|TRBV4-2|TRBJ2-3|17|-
CASSPVQAGGSTDTQYF
TGTGCCAGCAGCCCGGTTCAAGCGGGGGGGAGCACAGATACGCAGTATTTT
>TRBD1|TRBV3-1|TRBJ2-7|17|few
CASSHRDRGLSSYEQYF
TGTGCCAGCAGCCACCGGGACAGGGGCCTTAGCTCCTACGAGCAGTACTTC
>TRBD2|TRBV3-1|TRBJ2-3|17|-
CASSQSWAGAGPDTQYF
TGTGCCAGCAGCCAGTCGTGGGCGGGAGCGGGCCCAGATACGCAGTATTTT
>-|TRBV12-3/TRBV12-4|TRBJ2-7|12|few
CASSLRGAEQYF
TGTGCCAGCAGTTTGAGAGGGGCCGAGCAGTACTTC
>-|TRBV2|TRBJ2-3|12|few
CASRTGLGTQYF
TGTGCCAGCAGAACAGGGCTGGGTACGCAGTATTTT
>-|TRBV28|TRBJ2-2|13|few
CASSLPGLGELFF
TGTGCCAGCAGTCTACCAGGGTTGGGGGAGCTGTTTTTT
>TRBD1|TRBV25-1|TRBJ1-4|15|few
CASSDTGGVNEKLFF
TGTGCCAGCAGTGATACAGGGGGAGTTAATGAAAAACTGTTTTTT
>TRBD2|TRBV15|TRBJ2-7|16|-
CATSRDQLAGEDEQYF
TGTGCCACCAGCAGAGATCAACTAGCGGGAGAGGACGAGCAGTACTTC
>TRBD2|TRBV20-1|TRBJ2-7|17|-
CCARGGLAGGPSGEQYF
TGCTGTGCTAGAGGTGGACTAGCGGGAGGGCCGTCGGGCGAGCAGTACTTC
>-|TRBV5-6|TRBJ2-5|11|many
CASSLGKTQYF
TGTGCCAGCAGCTTGGGGAAGACCCAGTACTTC
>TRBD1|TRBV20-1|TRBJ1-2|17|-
CSAHPGTGGVFNYGYTF
TGCAGTGCTCACCCTGGGACAGGGGGCGTCTTTAACTATGGCTACACCTTC
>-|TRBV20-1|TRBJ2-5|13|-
CSALLAGQETQSF
TGCAGTGCCCTCCTGGCAGGCCAAGAGACCCAGTCCTTC
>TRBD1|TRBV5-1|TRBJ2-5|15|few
CASSSSTGYQETQYF
TGCGCCAGCAGCTCATCGACAGGGTACCAAGAGACCCAGTACTTC
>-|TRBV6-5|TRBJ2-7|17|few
CASSYSPTGTNPYEQYF
TGTGCCAGCAGTTACTCACCAACAGGGACCAACCCCTACGAGCAGTACTTC
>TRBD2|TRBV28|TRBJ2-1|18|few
CASRLIRGLAGLYNEQFF
TGTGCCAGCAGACTCATCCGAGGACTAGCGGGACTATACAATGAGCAGTTCTTC
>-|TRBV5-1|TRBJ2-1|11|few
CASSRENEQFF
TGCGCCAGCAGCAGGGAAAATGAGCAGTTCTTC
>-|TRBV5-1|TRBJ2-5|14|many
CASTAQGNQETQYF
TGCGCCAGCACCGCCCAGGGAAACCAAGAGACCCAGTACTTC
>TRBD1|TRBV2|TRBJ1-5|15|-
CASVRDRGSNQPQHF
TGTGCCAGCGTCCGGGACAGGGGGAGCAATCAGCCCCAGCATTTT
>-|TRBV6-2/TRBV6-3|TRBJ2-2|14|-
CASMEGAITGELFF
TGTGCCAGCATGGAGGGAGCGATCACCGGGGAGCTGTTTTTT
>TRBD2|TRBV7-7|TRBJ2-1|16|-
CASSYGGLAGDNEQFF
TGTGCTAGCAGCTACGGCGGACTAGCGGGGGACAATGAGCAGTTCTTC
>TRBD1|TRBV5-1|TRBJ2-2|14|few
CASRKGADTGELFF
TGCGCCAGCAGGAAGGGGGCGGACACCGGGGAGCTGTTTTTT
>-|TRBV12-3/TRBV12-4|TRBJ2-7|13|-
CASSHLDGLEQYF
TGTGCCAGCAGCCACCTTGATGGCCTCGAGCAGTACTTC
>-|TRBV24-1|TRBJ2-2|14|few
CATSGTPNTGELFF
TGTGCCACCAGTGGGACGCCGAACACCGGGGAGCTGTTTTTT
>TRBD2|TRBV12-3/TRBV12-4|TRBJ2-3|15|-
CASSFLVAGTDTQYF
TGTGCCAGCAGTTTTTTAGTAGCGGGGACAGATACGCAGTATTTT
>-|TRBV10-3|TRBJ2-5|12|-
CAISEEEETQYF
TGTGCCATCAGTGAGGAGGAAGAGACCCAGTACTTC
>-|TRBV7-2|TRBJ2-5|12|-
CASSVPEGTQYF
TGTGCCAGCAGCGTACCAGAGGGGACCCAGTACTTC
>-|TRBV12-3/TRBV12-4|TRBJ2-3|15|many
CASSLDSRHTDTQYF
TGTGCCAGCAGTTTAGACTCGCGGCACACAGATACGCAGTATTTT
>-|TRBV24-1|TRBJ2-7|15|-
CATSDPGSSSYEQYF
TGTGCCACCAGTGATCCCGGGAGCAGCTCCTACGAGCAGTACTTC